The source of this TCR beta chain is a study of OX40 agonist ivuxolimab in advanced cancers. In the study overall: Ivuxolimab, which targeted the costimulatory receptor OX40 (CD134), was an agonistic, fully human IgG2 monoclonal antibody. Intravenous ivuxolimab was administered to patients every 2 weeks at six dose levels: 0.01, 0.1, 0.3, 1.5, 3 and 10 mg/kg. Of the roughly 52 dose-escalation patients, hepatocellular carcinoma was present in approximately 20, melanoma in approximately 15, renal cell carcinoma in 9 and head and neck cancer in 9. In the dose-escalation cohort, roughly four fifths of patients were male, and the mean age was roughly 60 years, with a range of roughly 23 to 85. Patients were allowed to have had prior anti-PD-1, anti-PD-L1 or anti-CTLA-4 therapy, and 40% to 45% of the dose-escalation patients had previously received checkpoint inhibitors. Partial responses occurred in three dose-escalation patients: two with cutaneous melanoma and one with hepatocellular carcinoma. The purpose of peripheral TCRbeta sequencing was to test whether ivuxolimab changed TCR sequence diversity and led to clonal T-cell expansion. The monotherapy dose-escalation portion (N of about 50 patients) of the phase I ivuxolimab trial is reported in the paper. Broad study findings and their caveats: On average, CD8+ T cells showed more expanded clones than CD4+ T cells after ivuxolimab. In the 0.1-3.0 mg/kg groups, partial responders were among the patients with the lowest normalized peripheral clonal expansion, particularly in CD8+ T cells. The antigen specificity of the clonally expanded peripheral T cells was not determined. Low levels of normalized T-cell clonal expansion were also shown by some nonresponding patients. Clonal expansion of both CD4+ and CD8+ blood T cells was observed from baseline to week 6 at doses 0.1 to 3.0 mg/kg.

Genomic DNA was extracted from sorted cells for sequencing of the TCRbeta CDR3 region. The immunoSEQ Assay was used for sequencing of TCRbeta CDR3 regions. In its TCRdb copy, this immuneACCESS table keeps in-frame sequences only and misses some clones. Where compared with another copy, unresolved V genes explain less than half of these, and the others have no known cause. A total of around 67,000 clones appear in this sample, 80% to 90% of them only once. The ten largest account for approximately 2.4% of the sample. CDR1 and CDR2 were assigned from the germline V gene as SGHTA and FQGTGA. The CDR3 goes from the cysteine to the phenylalanine over 18 residues. Just CDR3 DNA is preserved here, 54 bases in frame from base 1. V lost 2 bases and J lost 0 bases; the stretch between them is 17 bases long. This clone is a singleton in its sample. Its target antigen remains unknown. No clone much larger than this one lies a single base away; base qualities are absent.

Patients with autoimmune disease history or receiving systemic immunosuppression were excluded from the trial. Peripheral blood for TCR sequencing was drawn from every dose cohort at baseline, at cycle 4 day 1 and at cycle 7 day 1. The samples were drawn from a first-in-human, open-label, multicenter phase I dose-escalation trial of ivuxolimab. Adults with locally advanced or metastatic melanoma, renal cell carcinoma, hepatocellular carcinoma or head and neck squamous cell carcinoma were enrolled in the trial. Before TCR sequencing, CD4+ and CD8+ T cells were separately sorted from peripheral blood.

In this chain, TRBV7-3 is recombined with TRBJ1-3; tentative D gene TRBD1, with 5 bases matching. This sequence was found in an adult with an advanced solid tumor such as melanoma, head and neck, liver or kidney cancer. Sequences were derived from CD4+ or CD8+ T cells sorted from blood, sampled in a trial of the OX40 agonist ivuxolimab. The nucleotides read TGTGCCAGCAGCTTATTTCCAGAAGGCAGGGACTCTGGAAACACCATATATTTT. Its amino acids are CASSLFPEGRDSGNTIYF. This CDR3, with the reference TRBV7-3 and TRBJ1-3 proteins standing in past its ends, gives the full variable domain GAGVSQTPSNKVTEKGKYVELRCDPISGHTALYWYRQSLGQGPEFLIYFQGTGAADDSGLPNDRFFAVRPEGSVSTLKIQRTERGDSAVYLCASSLFPEGRDSGNTIYFGEGSWLTVV.